The clone carrying this T cell receptor beta chain was counted a few times. This CDR3 has 14 residues. Trimming cost V 3 bases and J 3 bases, with 13 bases left between them. The V gene's germline CDR1 is SGHNT and CDR2 YYREEE (reference sequence). The sample belongs to a study of regulatory T cells in long-lasting Graves disease. Time point specified: newly diagnosed GD, antithyroid drugs for less than 3 months. From PBMCs, RNA was extracted and then used to make the TCR library. Arm-PCR with iRepertoire HTBI primers amplified the CDR3 regions for these TCR beta libraries. TCRdb re-called the multiplex PCR reads through MiXCR, storing one row per CDR3 protein. This sample carries some 450,000 distinct CDR3 sequences, roughly 15% of them seen once, and the ten largest clones take around 10%. These data were likewise used in another study, on T cells in Graves' hyperthyroidism and ophthalmopathy.

The sample consisted of peripheral blood mononuclear cells (PBMCs), taken at new diagnosis, from a patient treated with antithyroid drugs. This TCR came from a woman aged 25-40 years with Graves disease. The rearrangement joins TRBV5-4 to TRBJ2-7; D possibly uses TRBD1 or TRBD2 (5 bases each). CDR3: CASSSGTDNYEQYF. The CDR3 nucleotides read TGTGCCAGCAGCTCCGGGACGGATAACTACGAGCAGTACTTC.